Here is one T cell receptor (beta chain) with its context. The antigen is not known. Each CDR3 protein is one row after TCRdb ran MiXCR on the RT-PCR reads. Seen here are 150,000 to 200,000 distinct CDR3 sequences, approximately 12% observed once, and the top ten hold less than 30%. There are 16 residues in the CDR3. With 5 bases removed from V and 0 bases from J, the gap between germline ends came to 18 bases. Germline CDR1 and CDR2: DFQATT and SNEGSKA (reference sequence). This record belongs to a study of response to subunit inactivated influenza vaccine. Regarding the study as a whole: The study's authors posited that every seasonal influenza vaccination enlists few new T cells.

This same sample was also part of a study on T cells expressing NK-cell markers. That report notes: The TCR beta cDNA came from 5'RACE template switching with UMIs. Leadership of the CD3+CD56-NKG2C+ fraction also belonged to these clonotypes in several donors. Expanded NKG2C+ T cell clones were not confirmed as HCMV-specific.

This TCR came from a man in his fifties or sixties who received an inactivated influenza vaccine. Sample: CD8+ T cells sorted from PBMCs, taken roughly 12 days after vaccination. The V and J genes are TRBV20-1 and TRBJ2-3; D could derive from TRBD1 or TRBD2 (5 bases each). The CDR3 sequence is CSAPPTHRGSTDTQYF. As DNA, the CDR3 is TGCAGTGCTCCGCCTACTCATCGGGGCAGCACAGATACGCAGTATTTT.